Detailed here is one T cell receptor beta chain. The Seattle site enrolled patients during active infection and followed them longitudinally. This sample is drawn from a study of blood T cell repertoires in COVID-19. Looked up from germline, CDR1 is MNHNS and CDR2 is SASEGT. The CDR3 sequence is 15 residues long. Trimming removed 2 bases from V and 3 bases from J, with 11 bases in between. In the study's own analysis: Estimates of nucleated cell counts were drawn from the amplification of reference gene primers. TCRdb's copy holds only in-frame clones and misses some; the assay was immunoSEQ multiplex PCR. For V, J and clone size, that table is used; D and trimming come from the DNA. The sample comprises a few hundred thousand clones, 85% to 90% of which are singletons, and around 1.9% rests with the top ten.

Sequenced sample: peripheral blood. The genes are TRBV6-1 and TRBJ2-1, with D maybe TRBD2 (7 bases). The source of this sequence is an older woman with COVID-19, enrolled during active disease. The DNA of the CDR3 is TGTGCCAGCAGTGAAAGGGGGGGGCTCTACAATGAGCAGTTCTTC. Translation gives CASSERGGLYNEQFF.